The rows below give T cell receptor beta chains drawn from one sample of a study of OX40 agonist ivuxolimab in advanced cancers. Data came from immunoSEQ multiplex PCR; TCRdb stores just in-frame clones and leaves some out. The sample yields around 100,000 clones, 85% to 95% seen once. The sequenced sample was CD4+ or CD8+ T cells sorted from blood, obtained in a trial of the OX40 agonist ivuxolimab. These receptors were obtained from an adult with an advanced solid tumor such as melanoma, head and neck, liver or kidney cancer. CDR3s include the opening cysteine and the closing phenylalanine or tryptophan. The order of the fields is D gene, clone size, J gene, V gene, CDR3 protein, CDR3 DNA. D genes are given only for firm matches. The size of a clone is reported for some rows only, either as once, few or many, or as a class for expanded clones.

D gene: TRBD1
clone size: NA
J gene: TRBJ1-4
V gene: TRBV5-1
CDR3 protein: CASSQDREFNEKLFF
CDR3 DNA: TGCGCCAGCAGCCAGGACAGGGAATTTAATGAAAAACTGTTTTTT

D gene: NA
clone size: NA
J gene: TRBJ2-7
V gene: TRBV5-6
CDR3 protein: CASSFGSGGLSYEQYF
CDR3 DNA: TGTGCCAGCAGCTTTGGATCAGGGGGACTAAGTTACGAGCAGTACTTC

D gene: NA
clone size: few
J gene: TRBJ2-3
V gene: TRBV13
CDR3 protein: CASSSFARAPTDTQYF
CDR3 DNA: TGTGCCAGCAGCTCCTTCGCCCGCGCCCCGACAGATACGCAGTATTTT

D gene: NA
clone size: NA
J gene: TRBJ1-1
V gene: TRBV6-5
CDR3 protein: CASSYVGSNTEAFF
CDR3 DNA: TGTGCCAGCAGTTACGTCGGATCGAACACTGAAGCTTTCTTT

D gene: TRBD1
clone size: NA
J gene: TRBJ2-5
V gene: TRBV7-2
CDR3 protein: CASSYSGTGKQTQYF
CDR3 DNA: TGTGCCAGCAGCTACTCCGGGACAGGAAAACAGACCCAGTACTTC

D gene: NA
clone size: NA
J gene: TRBJ2-3
V gene: TRBV7-9
CDR3 protein: CASSFGDTQYF
CDR3 DNA: TGTGCCAGCAGCTTTGGGGATACGCAGTATTTT

D gene: TRBD2
clone size: NA
J gene: TRBJ2-3
V gene: TRBV19
CDR3 protein: CASTRTSSTDTQYF
CDR3 DNA: TGTGCCAGTACCCGGACTAGTAGCACAGATACGCAGTATTTT

D gene: NA
clone size: NA
J gene: TRBJ2-5
V gene: TRBV28
CDR3 protein: CASGSTSDSQETQYF
CDR3 DNA: TGTGCCAGCGGATCGACTTCGGACAGCCAAGAGACCCAGTACTTC

D gene: TRBD1
clone size: NA
J gene: TRBJ2-1
V gene: TRBV7-2
CDR3 protein: CASSLVGTGNNEQFF
CDR3 DNA: TGTGCCAGCAGCTTAGTAGGGACAGGGAACAATGAGCAGTTCTTC

D gene: NA
clone size: NA
J gene: TRBJ1-2
V gene: TRBV19
CDR3 protein: CASSIAALGGYGYTF
CDR3 DNA: TGTGCCAGTAGTATAGCGGCCCTCGGCGGCTATGGCTACACCTTC

D gene: NA
clone size: NA
J gene: TRBJ2-1
V gene: TRBV7-2
CDR3 protein: CASSLGPDPSYNEQFF
CDR3 DNA: TGTGCCAGCAGCTTAGGTCCCGATCCCTCCTACAATGAGCAGTTCTTC

D gene: TRBD2
clone size: NA
J gene: TRBJ2-1
V gene: TRBV19
CDR3 protein: CASSIDIAGGGTREQFF
CDR3 DNA: TGTGCCAGTAGTATAGATATAGCGGGAGGGGGGACCCGGGAGCAGTTCTTC

D gene: NA
clone size: NA
J gene: TRBJ1-2
V gene: TRBV6-1
CDR3 protein: CASSRDVANYGYTF
CDR3 DNA: TGTGCCAGCTCTCGGGACGTAGCTAACTATGGCTACACCTTC

D gene: NA
clone size: NA
J gene: TRBJ2-7
V gene: TRBV7-6
CDR3 protein: CASSLGGTSTAYEQYF
CDR3 DNA: TGTGCCAGCAGCTTAGGCGGCACATCAACGGCCTACGAGCAGTACTTC

D gene: TRBD1
clone size: NA
J gene: TRBJ2-7
V gene: TRBV14
CDR3 protein: CASSQTGGVYEQYF
CDR3 DNA: TGTGCCAGCAGCCAGACAGGGGGAGTCTACGAGCAGTACTTC

D gene: NA
clone size: NA
J gene: TRBJ2-7
V gene: TRBV4-3
CDR3 protein: CASSQARSSYEQYF
CDR3 DNA: TGCGCCAGCAGCCAGGCGCGGAGCTCCTACGAGCAGTACTTC

D gene: TRBD2
clone size: NA
J gene: TRBJ2-2
V gene: TRBV14
CDR3 protein: CASSLRTSGNAGELFF
CDR3 DNA: TGTGCCAGCAGCCTAAGGACTAGCGGGAACGCCGGGGAGCTGTTTTTT

D gene: NA
clone size: NA
J gene: TRBJ1-4
V gene: TRBV6-1
CDR3 protein: CASSSQQSTNEKLFF
CDR3 DNA: TGTGCCAGCAGTTCGCAACAGTCAACTAATGAAAAACTGTTTTTT

D gene: NA
clone size: NA
J gene: TRBJ2-1
V gene: TRBV11-3
CDR3 protein: CASSLRGADHNEQFF
CDR3 DNA: TGTGCCAGCAGCTTACGGGGCGCGGACCACAATGAGCAGTTCTTC

D gene: TRBD1
clone size: NA
J gene: TRBJ2-5
V gene: TRBV7-2
CDR3 protein: CASSLAGQGRETQYF
CDR3 DNA: TGTGCCAGCAGCTTAGCAGGACAGGGGCGAGAGACCCAGTACTTC

D gene: TRBD1
clone size: NA
J gene: TRBJ2-1
V gene: TRBV7-3
CDR3 protein: CASSLRTGSLHNEQFF
CDR3 DNA: TGTGCCAGCAGCTTAAGGACAGGGTCACTCCACAATGAGCAGTTCTTC

D gene: TRBD1
clone size: NA
J gene: TRBJ1-2
V gene: TRBV6-5
CDR3 protein: CASSYDRGRGYTF
CDR3 DNA: TGTGCCAGCAGTTACGACAGGGGGCGAGGCTACACCTTC

D gene: NA
clone size: few
J gene: TRBJ2-7
V gene: TRBV29-1
CDR3 protein: CSVRGGTPADEQYF
CDR3 DNA: TGCAGCGTGAGGGGGGGGACACCGGCTGACGAGCAGTACTTC

D gene: NA
clone size: NA
J gene: TRBJ1-1
V gene: TRBV6-1
CDR3 protein: CASSHVSFRDTEAFF
CDR3 DNA: TGTGCCAGCAGCCACGTTAGCTTTCGGGACACTGAAGCTTTCTTT

D gene: NA
clone size: NA
J gene: TRBJ1-5
V gene: TRBV4-2
CDR3 protein: CASSQESGQPQHF
CDR3 DNA: TGTGCCAGCAGCCAAGAATCAGGCCAGCCCCAGCATTTT

D gene: TRBD2
clone size: NA
J gene: TRBJ2-2
V gene: TRBV15
CDR3 protein: CATSGELLISGGNTGELFF
CDR3 DNA: TGTGCCACCAGCGGGGAATTACTAATTAGCGGGGGGAACACCGGGGAGCTGTTTTTT

D gene: NA
clone size: NA
J gene: TRBJ2-5
V gene: TRBV19
CDR3 protein: CASSIERLGQETQYF
CDR3 DNA: TGTGCCAGTAGTATTGAGCGGTTGGGGCAAGAGACCCAGTACTTC

D gene: NA
clone size: NA
J gene: TRBJ1-5
V gene: TRBV4-1
CDR3 protein: CATSAGVNSNQPQHF
CDR3 DNA: TGCGCCACCTCCGCGGGGGTCAATAGCAATCAGCCCCAGCATTTT

D gene: NA
clone size: NA
J gene: TRBJ2-4
V gene: TRBV23-1
CDR3 protein: CASSLKAKNIQYF
CDR3 DNA: TGCGCCAGCAGTCTCAAGGCCAAAAACATTCAGTACTTC